This T cell receptor (beta chain) was recovered during a study of breast tumors, draining lymph nodes, adjacent tissues. TCRdb independently ran MiXCR on the multiplex PCR reads; one entry per CDR3 protein. The sample lists approximately 250,000 distinct CDR3 sequences, less than 40% occurring once. CDR1 and CDR2 (germline): SGHRS, YFSETQ. This CDR3 is 15 amino acids long. J was trimmed by 3 bases and V by 5 bases; bases with no gene match: 6. Samples came from axillary lymph nodes draining the breast cancer. The V and J genes are TRBV5-1 and TRBJ1-4; 8 positions agree with TRBD1. The receptor's source is a female donor with breast cancer. Some clones in this sample may be carry-over from other donors' samples. Sample: axillary lymph node tissue. CDR3 in amino acids: CASRRQGAPNEKLFF. CDR3 DNA: TGCGCCAGCAGACGCCAGGGGGCACCTAATGAAAAACTGTTTTTT.